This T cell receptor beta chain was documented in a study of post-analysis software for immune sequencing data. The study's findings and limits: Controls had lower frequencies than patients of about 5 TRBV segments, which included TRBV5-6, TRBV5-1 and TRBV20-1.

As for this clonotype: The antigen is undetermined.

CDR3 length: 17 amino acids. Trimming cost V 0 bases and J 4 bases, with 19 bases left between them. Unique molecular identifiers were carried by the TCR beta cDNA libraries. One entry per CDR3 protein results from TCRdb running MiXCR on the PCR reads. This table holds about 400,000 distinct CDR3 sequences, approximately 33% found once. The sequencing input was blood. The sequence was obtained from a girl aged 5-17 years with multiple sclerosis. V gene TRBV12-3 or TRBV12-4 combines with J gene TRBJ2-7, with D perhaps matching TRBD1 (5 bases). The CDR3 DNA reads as TGTGCCAGCAGTTTAGCGAGAGTTTCGGCAGGGCGGTACGAGCAGTACTTC. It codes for CASSLARVSAGRYEQYF.